The clone carrying this TCR beta chain was counted a few times. The length of the CDR3 is 15 residues. Germline V gives CDR1 ENHRY, CDR2 SYGVKD. Germline trimming cut 3 bases from V and 4 bases from J; bases unmatched to any gene: 8. This specimen belongs to a study of blood T cell repertoires in COVID-19. Study summary: Samples taken during acute and convalescent COVID-19 were collected in the United States, Italy and Spain.

Profiled with immunoSEQ multiplex PCR; TCRdb holds only in-frame clones, not every one. The repertoire includes 40,000 to 45,000 clones, around 94% of them detected once, and over 0.3% sits in the top ten. The clonotype comes from a man aged 50-59 years with COVID-19, enrolled during active disease. Sequenced: peripheral blood. This chain links TRBV10-3 with TRBJ2-7; 8 bases fit TRBD1. The CDR3 nucleotides are TGTGCCATCAGTGACCGCGACAGGGGAGTTTACGAGCAGTACTTC. Residues: CAISDRDRGVYEQYF.